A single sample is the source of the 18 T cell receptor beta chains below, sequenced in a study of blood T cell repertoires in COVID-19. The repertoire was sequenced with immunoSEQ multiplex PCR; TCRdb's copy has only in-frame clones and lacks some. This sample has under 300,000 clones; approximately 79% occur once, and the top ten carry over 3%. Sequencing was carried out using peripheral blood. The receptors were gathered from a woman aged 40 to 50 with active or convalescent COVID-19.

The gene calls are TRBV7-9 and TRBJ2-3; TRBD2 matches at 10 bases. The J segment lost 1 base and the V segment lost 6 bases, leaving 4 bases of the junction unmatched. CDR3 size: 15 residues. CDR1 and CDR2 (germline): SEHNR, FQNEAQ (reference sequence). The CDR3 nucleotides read TGTGCCAGCAGTCGGACTAGCGGCGGCACAGATACGCAGTATTTT. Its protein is CASSRTSGGTDTQYF.

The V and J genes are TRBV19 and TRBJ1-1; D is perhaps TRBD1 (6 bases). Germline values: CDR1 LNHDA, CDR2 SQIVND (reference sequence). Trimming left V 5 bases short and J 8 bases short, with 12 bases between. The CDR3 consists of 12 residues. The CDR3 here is CASSPFGTEAFF. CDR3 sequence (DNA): TGTGCCAGTAGTCCTTTTGGGACAGAAGCTTTCTTT.

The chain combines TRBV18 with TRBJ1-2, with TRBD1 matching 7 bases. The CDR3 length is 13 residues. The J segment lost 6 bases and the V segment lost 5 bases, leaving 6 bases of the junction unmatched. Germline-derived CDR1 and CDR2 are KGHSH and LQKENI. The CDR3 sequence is CASSARTGDGYTF. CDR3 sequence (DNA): TGTGCCAGCTCAGCCAGAACAGGGGATGGCTACACCTTC.

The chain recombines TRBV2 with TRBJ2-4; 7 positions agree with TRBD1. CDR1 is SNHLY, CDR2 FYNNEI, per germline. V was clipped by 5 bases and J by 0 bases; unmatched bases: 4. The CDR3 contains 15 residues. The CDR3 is CASSPKGAAKNIQYF. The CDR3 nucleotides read TGTGCCAGCAGTCCCAAGGGGGCAGCCAAAAACATTCAGTACTTC.

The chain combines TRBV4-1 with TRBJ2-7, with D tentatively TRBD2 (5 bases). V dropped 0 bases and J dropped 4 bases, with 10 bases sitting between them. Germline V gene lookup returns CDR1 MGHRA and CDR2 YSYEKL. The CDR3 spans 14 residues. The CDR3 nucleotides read TGCGCCAGCAGCCAAGATGCCGGGGTATACGAGCAGTACTTC. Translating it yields CASSQDAGVYEQYF.

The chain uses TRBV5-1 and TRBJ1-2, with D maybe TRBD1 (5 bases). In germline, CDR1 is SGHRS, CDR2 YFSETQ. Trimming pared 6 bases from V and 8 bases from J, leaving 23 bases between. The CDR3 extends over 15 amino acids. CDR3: CASILRPGQGLGYTF. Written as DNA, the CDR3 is TGCGCCAGCATTCTGCGCCCCGGGCAGGGCTTAGGCTACACCTTC.

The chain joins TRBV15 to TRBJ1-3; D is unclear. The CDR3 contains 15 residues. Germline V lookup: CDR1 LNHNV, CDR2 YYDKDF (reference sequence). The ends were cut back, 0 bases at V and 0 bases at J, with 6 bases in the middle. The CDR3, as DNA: TGTGCCACCAGCAGAGATTTCCTCTCTGGAAACACCATATATTTT. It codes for CATSRDFLSGNTIYF.

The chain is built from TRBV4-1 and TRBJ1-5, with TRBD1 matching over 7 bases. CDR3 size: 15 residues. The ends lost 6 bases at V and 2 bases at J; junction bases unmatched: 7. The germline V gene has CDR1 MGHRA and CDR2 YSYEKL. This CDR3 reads CASRGTGEGNQPQHF. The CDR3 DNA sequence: TGCGCCAGCAGAGGTACAGGGGAAGGCAATCAGCCCCAGCATTTT.

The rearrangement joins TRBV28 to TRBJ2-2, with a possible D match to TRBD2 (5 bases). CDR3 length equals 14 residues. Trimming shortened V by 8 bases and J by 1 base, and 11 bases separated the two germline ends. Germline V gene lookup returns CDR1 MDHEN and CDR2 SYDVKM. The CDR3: CASVRDLNTGELFF. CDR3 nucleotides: TGTGCCAGCGTGAGGGATTTGAACACCGGGGAGCTGTTTTTT. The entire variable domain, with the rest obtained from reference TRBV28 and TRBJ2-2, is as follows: DVKVTQSSRYLVKRTGEKVFLECVQDMDHENMFWYRQDPGLGLRLIYFSYDVKMKEKGDIPEGYSVSREKKERFSLILESASTNQTSMYLCASVRDLNTGELFFGEGSRLTVL.

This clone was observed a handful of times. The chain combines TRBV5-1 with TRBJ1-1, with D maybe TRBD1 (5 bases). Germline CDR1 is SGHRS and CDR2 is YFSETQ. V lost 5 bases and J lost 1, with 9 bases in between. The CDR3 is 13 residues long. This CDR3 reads CASRQQGNTEAFF. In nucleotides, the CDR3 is TGCGCCAGCAGGCAGCAGGGGAACACTGAAGCTTTCTTT.

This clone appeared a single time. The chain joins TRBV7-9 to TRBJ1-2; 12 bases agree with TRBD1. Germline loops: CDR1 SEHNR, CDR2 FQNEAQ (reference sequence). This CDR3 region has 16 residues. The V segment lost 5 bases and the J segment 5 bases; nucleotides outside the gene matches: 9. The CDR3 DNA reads TGTGCCAGCAGCCCGGGACAGGGGGCTTTGGGGTATGGCTACACCTTC. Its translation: CASSPGQGALGYGYTF.

The CDR3 nucleotides are TGCGCCAGCAGCCAAGGACTGGGCACCTACGAGCAGTACTTC. Translating it yields CASSQGLGTYEQYF. The rearrangement uses TRBV5-1 and TRBJ2-7; the D gene is possibly TRBD2 (5 bases). CDR1 and CDR2 (germline): SGHRS, YFSETQ. V dropped 4 bases and J dropped 2 bases, with 13 bases sitting between them. This CDR3 contains 14 residues.

The CDR3 region is CASTRPSGDWAFF. The CDR3 coding sequence is TGTGCCAGCACCAGACCGTCGGGAGATTGGGCTTTCTTT. The genes are TRBV28 and TRBJ1-1; D uncertain. Germline assignment: CDR1 MDHEN and CDR2 SYDVKM. This CDR3 comprises 13 residues. V was cut by 7 bases and J by 11 bases, with 20 bases left in between.

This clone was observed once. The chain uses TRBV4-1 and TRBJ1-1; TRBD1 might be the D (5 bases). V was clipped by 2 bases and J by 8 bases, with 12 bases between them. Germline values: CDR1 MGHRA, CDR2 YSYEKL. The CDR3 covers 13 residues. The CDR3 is CASSQRQEGEAFF. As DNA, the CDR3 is TGCGCCAGCAGCCAACGGCAGGAGGGGGAAGCTTTCTTT.

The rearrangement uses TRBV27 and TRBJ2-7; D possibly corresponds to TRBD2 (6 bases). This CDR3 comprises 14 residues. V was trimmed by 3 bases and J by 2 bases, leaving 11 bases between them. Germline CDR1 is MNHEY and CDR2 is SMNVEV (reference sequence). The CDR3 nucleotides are TGTGCCAGCAGTTTTGCGGGGTTCCCCTACGAGCAGTACTTC. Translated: CASSFAGFPYEQYF.

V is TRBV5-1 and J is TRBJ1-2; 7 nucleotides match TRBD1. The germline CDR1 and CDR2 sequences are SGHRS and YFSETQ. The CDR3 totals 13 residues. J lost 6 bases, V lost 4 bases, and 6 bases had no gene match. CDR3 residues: CASSPVRGDGYTF. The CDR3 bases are TGCGCCAGCAGCCCGGTCAGGGGGGATGGCTACACCTTC.

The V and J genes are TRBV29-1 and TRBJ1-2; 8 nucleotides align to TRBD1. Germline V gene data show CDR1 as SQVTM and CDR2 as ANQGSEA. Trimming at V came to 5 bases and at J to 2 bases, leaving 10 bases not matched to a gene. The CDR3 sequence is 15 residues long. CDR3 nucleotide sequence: TGCAGCGTTAGAGTTTTTACAGGGGGGAACTATGGCTACACCTTC. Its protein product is CSVRVFTGGNYGYTF.

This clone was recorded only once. The CDR3 nucleotides read TGTGCCAGCAGCCCGACAGGGGCCACAGATACGCAGTATTTT. Its protein is CASSPTGATDTQYF. The V gene is TRBV7-3, the J gene TRBJ2-3; 8 bases fit TRBD1. This CDR3 spans 14 amino acids. V shed 5 bases, J shed 2 bases, and the junction held 3 bases outside the gene matches. Per germline, CDR1 SGHTA and CDR2 FQGTGA. The full variable domain, in which reference TRBV7-3 and TRBJ2-3 provide the parts outside the CDR3, is GAGVSQTPSNKVTEKGKYVELRCDPISGHTALYWYRQSLGQGPEFLIYFQGTGAADDSGLPNDRFFAVRPEGSVSTLKIQRTERGDSAVYLCASSPTGATDTQYFGPGTRLTVL.